This T cell receptor (beta chain) originates from a study of beta chain features in type 1 diabetes. Study-wide background: Similarity in age, gender and cell yields was seen between patients and healthy donors. Study outcomes and limitations: The naive, central memory and Treg TCRB repertoires showed an apparent similarity that was greater among patients than among healthy donors. Among all four CD4+ subsets, Type 1 diabetes patients had TCRB CDR3s that were moderately but significantly shorter.

This clone was seen only a few times. No antigen is known for it. The CDR3 loop spans 14 amino acids. The germline V gene has CDR1 MNHNS and CDR2 SASEGT. V was clipped by 7 bases and J by 5 bases, with 16 bases between them. Of the isolated RNA, all was reverse transcribed, and so the sequenced material was expressed TCRB transcripts. Generated by immunoSEQ multiplex PCR, the TCRdb table keeps only in-frame clones and is missing some. The table lists roughly 340,000 clones, roughly 14% of them singletons. Sorting that relied on CD45RO/CCR7/CD25/CD127/CD95/CD27 yielded CD4+ naive, central memory, regulatory and stem cell-like memory cells.

The rearrangement joins TRBV6-1 to TRBJ2-3, with D perhaps assigned TRBD1 or TRBD2 (5 bases each). The sequenced sample consisted of naive CD4+ T cells from blood. The receptor's source is a woman aged 18-35 years with type 1 diabetes. The CDR3 DNA is TGTGCCAGCAATGAGGGTAGGGGTGGAGATACGCAGTATTTT. This codes for CASNEGRGGDTQYF.